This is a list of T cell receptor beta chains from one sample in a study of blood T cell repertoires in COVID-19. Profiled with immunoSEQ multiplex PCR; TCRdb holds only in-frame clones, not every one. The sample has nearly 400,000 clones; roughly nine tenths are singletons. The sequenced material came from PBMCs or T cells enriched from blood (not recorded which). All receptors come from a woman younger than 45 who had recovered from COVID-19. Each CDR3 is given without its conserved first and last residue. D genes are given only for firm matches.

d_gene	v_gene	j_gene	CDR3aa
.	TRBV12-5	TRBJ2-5	ASGLDLPETQY
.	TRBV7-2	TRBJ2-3	ASSLDGGATDTQY
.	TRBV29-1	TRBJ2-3	SLSWSRSDTQY
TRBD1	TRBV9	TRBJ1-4	ASSRQGGREKLF
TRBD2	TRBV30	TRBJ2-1	ALLRTSGYNEQF
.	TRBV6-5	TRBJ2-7	ASQRGGQVSYEQY
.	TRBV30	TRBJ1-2	AWTRTAHGYT
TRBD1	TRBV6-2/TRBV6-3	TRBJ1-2	ASSYLQGANGYT
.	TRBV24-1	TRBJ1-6	ATRREGNSPLH
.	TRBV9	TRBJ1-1	ASSVAPDTEAF
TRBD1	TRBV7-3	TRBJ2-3	ASSSTGGISTDTQY
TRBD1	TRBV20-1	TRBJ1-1	STQGAGRGT
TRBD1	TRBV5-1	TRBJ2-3	ASSLRPGGQKPSTDTQY
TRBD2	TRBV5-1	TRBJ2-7	ASSNGRGGIYEQY
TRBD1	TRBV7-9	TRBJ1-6	ASSWYFGTEGSPLH
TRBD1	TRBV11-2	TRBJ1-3	ASSLMGRGLGNTIY
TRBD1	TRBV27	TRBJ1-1	ASSAELRTGMNTEAF
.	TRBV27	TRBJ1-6	ASSSSYNSPLH
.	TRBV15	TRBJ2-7	ATSRDPRTPYEQY
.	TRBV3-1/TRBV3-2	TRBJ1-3	ASSQDPVRGNTIY
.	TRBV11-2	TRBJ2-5	ASSFSETQY
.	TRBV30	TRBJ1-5	AWSGKAQGERPQH
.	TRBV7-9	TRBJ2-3	ASSPPSVGVDTQY
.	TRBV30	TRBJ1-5	AWRGGGNQPQH
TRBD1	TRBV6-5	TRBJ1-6	ATEQGALNSPLH
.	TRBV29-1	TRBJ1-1	SPGGAREAF
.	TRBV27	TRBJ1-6	ASRLTGMSYNSPLH
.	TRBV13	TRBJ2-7	ASSPTEVTGRAREQY
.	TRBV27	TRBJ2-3	ASSWGVTDTQY